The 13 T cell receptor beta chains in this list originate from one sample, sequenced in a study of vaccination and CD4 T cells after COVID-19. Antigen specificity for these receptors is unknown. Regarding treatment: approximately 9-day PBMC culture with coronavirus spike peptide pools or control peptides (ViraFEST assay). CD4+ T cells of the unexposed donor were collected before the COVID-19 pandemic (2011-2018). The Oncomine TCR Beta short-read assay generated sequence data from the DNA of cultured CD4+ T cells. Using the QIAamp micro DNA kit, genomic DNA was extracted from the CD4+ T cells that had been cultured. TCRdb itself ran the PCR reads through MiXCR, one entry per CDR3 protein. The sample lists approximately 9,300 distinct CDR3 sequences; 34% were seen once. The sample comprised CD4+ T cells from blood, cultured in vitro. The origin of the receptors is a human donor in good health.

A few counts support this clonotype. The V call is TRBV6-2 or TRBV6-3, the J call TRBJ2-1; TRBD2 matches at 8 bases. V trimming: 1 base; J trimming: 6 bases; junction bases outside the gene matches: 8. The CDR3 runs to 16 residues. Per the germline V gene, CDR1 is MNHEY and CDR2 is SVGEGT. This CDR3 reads CASSYWVSGSGNEQFF. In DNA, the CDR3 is TGTGCCAGCAGTTACTGGGTGAGCGGGAGCGGCAATGAGCAGTTCTTC.

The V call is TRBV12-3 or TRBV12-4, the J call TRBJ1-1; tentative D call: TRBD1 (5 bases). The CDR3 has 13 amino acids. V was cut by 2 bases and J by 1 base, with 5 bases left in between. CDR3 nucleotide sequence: TGTGCCAGCAGTTTACAGGGGAACACTGAAGCTTTCTTT. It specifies CASSLQGNTEAFF.

This CDR3 reads CAVSLGGETQYF. The CDR3 DNA reads as TGTGCCGTGTCGTTGGGTGGGGAGACCCAGTACTTC. The rearrangement joins TRBV7-6 to TRBJ2-5, with unresolved D. The V and J ends lost 11 bases and 5 bases respectively, with 15 bases between them. This CDR3 is built from 12 residues. CDR1 SGHVS and CDR2 FNYEAQ come from the germline V gene.

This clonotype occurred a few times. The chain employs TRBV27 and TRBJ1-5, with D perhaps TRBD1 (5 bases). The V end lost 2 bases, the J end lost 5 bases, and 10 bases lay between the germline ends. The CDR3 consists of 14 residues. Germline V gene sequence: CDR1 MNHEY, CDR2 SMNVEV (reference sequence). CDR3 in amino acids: CASSLGGSYQPQHF. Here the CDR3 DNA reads TGTGCCAGCAGTTTAGGGGGTTCTTATCAGCCCCAGCATTTT.

The chain's CDR3 is CASRTTSELPPYF. The CDR3 region has the DNA TGTGCCAGCAGGACGACCAGCGAGTTACCCCCGTACTTC. The chain carries TRBV6-2 or TRBV6-3 and TRBJ2-5, with D hard to call. The CDR3 is 13 amino acids. The V gene lost 6 bases and the J gene lost 13 bases, with 21 bases spanning the gap. The germline V gene encodes CDR1 MNHEY and CDR2 SVGEGT.

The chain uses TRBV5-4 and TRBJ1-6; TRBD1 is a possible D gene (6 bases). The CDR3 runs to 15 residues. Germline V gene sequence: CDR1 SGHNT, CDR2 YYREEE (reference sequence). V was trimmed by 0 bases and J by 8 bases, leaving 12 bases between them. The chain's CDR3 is CASSLDSRGDSPLHF. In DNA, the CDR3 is TGTGCCAGCAGCTTGGATAGCAGGGGTGATTCACCCCTCCACTTT.

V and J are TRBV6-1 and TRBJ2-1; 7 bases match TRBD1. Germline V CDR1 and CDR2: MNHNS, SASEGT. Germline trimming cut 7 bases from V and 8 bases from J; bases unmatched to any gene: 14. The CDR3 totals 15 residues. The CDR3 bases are TGTGCCAGCATAGCCCGGGACAGAAAGATTGATGAGCAGTTCTTC. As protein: CASIARDRKIDEQFF.

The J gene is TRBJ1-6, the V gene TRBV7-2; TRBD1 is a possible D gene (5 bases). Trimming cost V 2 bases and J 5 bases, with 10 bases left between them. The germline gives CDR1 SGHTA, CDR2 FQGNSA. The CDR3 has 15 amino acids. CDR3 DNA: TGTGCCAGCAGCTTAATGGGACCGAATAATTCACCCCTCCACTTT. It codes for CASSLMGPNNSPLHF.

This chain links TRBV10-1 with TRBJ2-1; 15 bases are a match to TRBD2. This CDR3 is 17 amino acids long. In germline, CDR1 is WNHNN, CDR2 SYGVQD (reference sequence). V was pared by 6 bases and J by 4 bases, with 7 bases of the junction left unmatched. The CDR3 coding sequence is TGCGCCAGCAGCTGGACTAGCGGGAGGGCCGGGTACAATGAGCAGTTCTTC. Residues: CASSWTSGRAGYNEQFF.

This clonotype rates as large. CDR3 sequence reads: CAISGTVAGANVLTF. The CDR3 nucleotides read TGTGCCATCAGTGGGACAGTAGCTGGGGCCAACGTCCTGACTTTC. This chain uses TRBV10-3 with TRBJ2-6; D might be TRBD1 (6 bases). The V end lost 4 bases, the J end lost 2 bases, and 9 bases lay between the germline ends. The CDR3 spans 15 residues. The germline CDR1 and CDR2 sequences are ENHRY and SYGVKD.

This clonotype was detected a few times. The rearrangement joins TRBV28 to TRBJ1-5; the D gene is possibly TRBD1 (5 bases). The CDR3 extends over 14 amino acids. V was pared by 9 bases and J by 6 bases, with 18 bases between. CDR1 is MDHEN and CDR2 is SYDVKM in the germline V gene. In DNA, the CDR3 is TGTGCCAGTTTGGAGACCGGGGGGGGTCAGCCCCAGCATTTT. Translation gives CASLETGGGQPQHF.

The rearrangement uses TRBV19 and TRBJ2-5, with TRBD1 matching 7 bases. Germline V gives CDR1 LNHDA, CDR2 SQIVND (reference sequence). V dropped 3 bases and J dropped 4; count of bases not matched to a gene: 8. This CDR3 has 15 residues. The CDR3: CASSILGTAIETQYF. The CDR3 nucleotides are TGTGCCAGTAGTATTCTCGGGACAGCAATAGAGACCCAGTACTTC.

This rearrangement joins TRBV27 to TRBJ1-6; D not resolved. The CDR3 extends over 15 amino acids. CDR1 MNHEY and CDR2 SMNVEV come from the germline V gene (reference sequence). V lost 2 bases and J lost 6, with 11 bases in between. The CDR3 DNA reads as TGTGCCAGCAGTTTAACTCCATTCGGTAATTCACCCCTCCACTTT. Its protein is CASSLTPFGNSPLHF.